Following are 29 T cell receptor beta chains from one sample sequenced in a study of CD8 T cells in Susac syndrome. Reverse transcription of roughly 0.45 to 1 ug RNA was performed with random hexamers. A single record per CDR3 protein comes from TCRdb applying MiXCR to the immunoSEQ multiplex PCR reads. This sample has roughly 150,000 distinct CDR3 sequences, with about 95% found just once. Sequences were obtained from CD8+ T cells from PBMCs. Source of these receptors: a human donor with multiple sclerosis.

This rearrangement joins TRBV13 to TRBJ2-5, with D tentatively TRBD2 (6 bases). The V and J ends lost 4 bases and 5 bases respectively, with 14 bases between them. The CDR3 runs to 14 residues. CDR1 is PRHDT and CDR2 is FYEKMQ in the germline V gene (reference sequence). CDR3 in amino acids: CASSSGLSGETQYF. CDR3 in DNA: TGTGCCAGCAGCTCGGGACTCTCGGGGGAGACCCAGTACTTC.

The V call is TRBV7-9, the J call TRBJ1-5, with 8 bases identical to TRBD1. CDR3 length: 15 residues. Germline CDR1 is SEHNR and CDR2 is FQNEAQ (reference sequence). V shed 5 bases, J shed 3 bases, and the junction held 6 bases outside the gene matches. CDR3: CASSNSGGINQPQHF. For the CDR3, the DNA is TGTGCCAGCAGCAACTCAGGGGGCATCAATCAGCCCCAGCATTTT.

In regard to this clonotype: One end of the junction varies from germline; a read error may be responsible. The chain's CDR3 is CASSLGEHPRYEQYF. The CDR3 nucleotides are TGTGCTAGCAGCTTAGGGGAGCACCCTCGATACGAGCAGTACTTC. J is TRBJ2-7 and V is TRBV7-7; D may match TRBD1 or TRBD2 (5 bases each). Germline CDR1 reads SSHAT; CDR2 reads FNYEAQ (reference sequence). This CDR3 has 15 amino acids.

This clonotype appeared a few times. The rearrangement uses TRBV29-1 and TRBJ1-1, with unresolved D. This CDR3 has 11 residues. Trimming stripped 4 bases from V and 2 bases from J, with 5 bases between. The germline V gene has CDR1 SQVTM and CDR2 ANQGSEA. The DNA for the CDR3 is TGCAGCGTTGCCTCCAACACTGAAGCTTTCTTT. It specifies CSVASNTEAFF.

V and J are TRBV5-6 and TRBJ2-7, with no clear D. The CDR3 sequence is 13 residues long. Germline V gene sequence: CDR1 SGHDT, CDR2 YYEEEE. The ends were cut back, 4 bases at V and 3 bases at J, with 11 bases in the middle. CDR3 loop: CASSLGRFYEQYV. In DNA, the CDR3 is TGTGCCAGCAGCCTCGGACGGTTCTACGAGCAGTACGTC.

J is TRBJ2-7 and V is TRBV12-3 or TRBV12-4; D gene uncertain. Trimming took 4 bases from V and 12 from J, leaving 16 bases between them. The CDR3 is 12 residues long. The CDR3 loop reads CASSSGPRVGYF. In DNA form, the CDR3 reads TGTGCCAGCAGTTCCGGGCCTCGTGTTGGGTACTTC.

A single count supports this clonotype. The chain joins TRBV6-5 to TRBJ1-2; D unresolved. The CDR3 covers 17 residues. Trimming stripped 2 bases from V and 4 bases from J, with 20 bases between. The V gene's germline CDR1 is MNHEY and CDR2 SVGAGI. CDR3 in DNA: TGTGCCAGCAGTTACCGGATGGATCGGTCCCTCTTCTATGGCTACACCTTC. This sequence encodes CASSYRMDRSLFYGYTF.

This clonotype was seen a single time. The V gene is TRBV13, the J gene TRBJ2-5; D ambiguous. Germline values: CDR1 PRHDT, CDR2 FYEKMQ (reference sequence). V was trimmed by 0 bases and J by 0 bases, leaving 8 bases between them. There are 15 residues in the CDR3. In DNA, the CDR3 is TGTGCCAGCAGCTTAGGCTATCGGGACCAAGAGACCCAGTACTTC. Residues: CASSLGYRDQETQYF.

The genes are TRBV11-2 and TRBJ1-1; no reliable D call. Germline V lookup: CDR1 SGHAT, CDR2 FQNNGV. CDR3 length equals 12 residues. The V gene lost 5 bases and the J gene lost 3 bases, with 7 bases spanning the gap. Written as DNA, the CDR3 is TGTGCCAGCAGCCCAATTTACACTGAAGCTTTCTTT. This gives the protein CASSPIYTEAFF.

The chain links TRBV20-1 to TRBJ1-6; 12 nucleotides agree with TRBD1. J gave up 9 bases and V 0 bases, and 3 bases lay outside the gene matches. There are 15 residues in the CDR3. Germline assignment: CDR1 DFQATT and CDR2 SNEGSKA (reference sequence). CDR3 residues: CSAREPGQGASPLHF. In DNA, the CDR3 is TGCAGTGCTAGAGAACCGGGACAGGGGGCTTCACCCCTCCACTTT.

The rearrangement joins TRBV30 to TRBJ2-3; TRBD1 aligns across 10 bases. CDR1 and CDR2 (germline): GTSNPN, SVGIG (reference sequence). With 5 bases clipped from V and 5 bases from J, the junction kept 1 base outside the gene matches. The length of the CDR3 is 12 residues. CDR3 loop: CAWGDRGDTQYF. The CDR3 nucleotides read TGTGCCTGGGGGGACAGGGGAGATACGCAGTATTTT.

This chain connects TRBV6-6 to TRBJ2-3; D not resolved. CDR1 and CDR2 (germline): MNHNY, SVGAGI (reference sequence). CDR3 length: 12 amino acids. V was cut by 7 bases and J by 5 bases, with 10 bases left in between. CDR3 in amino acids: CASTLAGDTQYF. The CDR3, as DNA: TGTGCCAGCACCCTGGCAGGAGATACGCAGTATTTT.

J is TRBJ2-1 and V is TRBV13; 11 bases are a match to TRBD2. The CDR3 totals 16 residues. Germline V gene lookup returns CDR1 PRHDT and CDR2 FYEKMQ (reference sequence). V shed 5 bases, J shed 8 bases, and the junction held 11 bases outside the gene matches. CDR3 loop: CASSTGTSGGRDEQFF. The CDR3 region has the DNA TGTGCCAGCAGCACCGGGACTAGCGGTGGTCGGGATGAGCAGTTCTTC.

CDR3 nucleotide sequence: TGTGCCAGCAGTTCTAGCGGGGGGCCGGTCGAGCAGTACTTC. Amino acids: CASSSSGGPVEQYF. The chain combines TRBV7-9 with TRBJ2-7; 11 bases agree with TRBD2. This CDR3 contains 14 residues. Trimming at V came to 6 bases and at J to 6 bases, leaving 7 bases not matched to a gene. From germline, CDR1 is SEHNR and CDR2 FQNEAQ (reference sequence).

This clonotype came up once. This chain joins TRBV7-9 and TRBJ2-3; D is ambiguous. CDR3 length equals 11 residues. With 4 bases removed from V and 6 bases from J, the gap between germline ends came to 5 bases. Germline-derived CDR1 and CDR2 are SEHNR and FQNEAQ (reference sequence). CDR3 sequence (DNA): TGTGCCAGCAGCTCACAGGATACGCAGTATTTT. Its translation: CASSSQDTQYF.

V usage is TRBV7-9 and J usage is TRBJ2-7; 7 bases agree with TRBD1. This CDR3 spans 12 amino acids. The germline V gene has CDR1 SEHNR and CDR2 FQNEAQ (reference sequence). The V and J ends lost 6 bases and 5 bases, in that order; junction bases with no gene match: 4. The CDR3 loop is CASSTGQDEQYF. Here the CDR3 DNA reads TGTGCCAGCAGTACCGGACAGGACGAGCAGTACTTC.

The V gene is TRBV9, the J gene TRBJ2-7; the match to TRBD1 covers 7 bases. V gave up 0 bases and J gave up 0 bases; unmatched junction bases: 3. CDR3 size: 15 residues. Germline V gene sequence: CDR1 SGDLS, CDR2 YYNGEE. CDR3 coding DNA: TGTGCCAGCAGCGTAGGAGGGACAGCCTCCTACGAGCAGTACTTC. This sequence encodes CASSVGGTASYEQYF.

The CDR3 DNA reads as TGTGCCAGCAGTGACCCGGGACAGGGGTCCTACGAGCAGTACGTC. Its protein product is CASSDPGQGSYEQYV. The rearrangement joins TRBV2 to TRBJ2-7; 10 nucleotides match TRBD1. Germline V lookup: CDR1 SNHLY, CDR2 FYNNEI. This CDR3 contains 15 residues. V shed 3 bases, J shed 1 base, and the junction held 3 bases outside the gene matches.

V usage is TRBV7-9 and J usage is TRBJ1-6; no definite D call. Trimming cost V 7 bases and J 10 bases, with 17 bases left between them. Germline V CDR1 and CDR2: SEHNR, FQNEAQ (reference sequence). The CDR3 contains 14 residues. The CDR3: CASNGEAVESPLHF. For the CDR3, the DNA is TGTGCCAGCAACGGGGAGGCGGTAGAGTCACCCCTCCACTTT.

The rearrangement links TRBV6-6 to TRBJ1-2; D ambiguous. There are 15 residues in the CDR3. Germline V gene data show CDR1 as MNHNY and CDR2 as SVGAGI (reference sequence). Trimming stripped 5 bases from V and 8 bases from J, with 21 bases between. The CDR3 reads CASSGRAAVDWGYTF. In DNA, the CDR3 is TGTGCCAGCAGTGGCCGGGCTGCCGTAGATTGGGGCTACACCTTC.

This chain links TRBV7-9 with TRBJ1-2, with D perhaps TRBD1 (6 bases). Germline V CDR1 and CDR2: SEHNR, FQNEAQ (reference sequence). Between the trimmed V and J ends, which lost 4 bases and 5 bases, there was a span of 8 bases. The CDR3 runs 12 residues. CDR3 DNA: TGTGCCAGCAGCTCCGGACAGTATGGCTACACCTTC. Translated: CASSSGQYGYTF. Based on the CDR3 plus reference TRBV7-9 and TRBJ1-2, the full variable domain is DTGVSQNPRHKITKRGQNVTFRCDPISEHNRLYWYRQTLGQGPEFLTYFQNEAQLEKSRLLSDRFSAERPKGSFSTLEIQRTEQGDSAMYLCASSSGQYGYTFGSGTRLTVV.

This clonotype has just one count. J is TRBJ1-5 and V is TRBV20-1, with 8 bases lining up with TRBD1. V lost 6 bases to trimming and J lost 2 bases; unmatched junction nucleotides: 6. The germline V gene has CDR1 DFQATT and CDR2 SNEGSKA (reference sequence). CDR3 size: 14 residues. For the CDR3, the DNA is TGCAGTGCGACGGACAGGGACGGCAATCAGCCCCAGCATTTT. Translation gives CSATDRDGNQPQHF.

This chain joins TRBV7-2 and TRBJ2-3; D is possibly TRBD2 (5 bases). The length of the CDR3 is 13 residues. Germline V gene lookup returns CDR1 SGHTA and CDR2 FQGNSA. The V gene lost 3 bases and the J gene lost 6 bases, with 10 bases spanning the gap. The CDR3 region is CASSFPPGDTQYF. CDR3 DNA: TGTGCCAGCAGCTTTCCCCCGGGGGATACGCAGTATTTT.

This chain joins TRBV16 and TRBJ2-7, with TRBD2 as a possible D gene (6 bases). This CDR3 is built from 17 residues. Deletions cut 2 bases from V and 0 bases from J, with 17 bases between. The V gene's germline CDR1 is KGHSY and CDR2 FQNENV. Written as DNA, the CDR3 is TGTGCCAGCAGCCAAGGAGGGGTCAGAGCTGCCTCCTACGAGCAGTACTTC. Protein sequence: CASSQGGVRAASYEQYF.

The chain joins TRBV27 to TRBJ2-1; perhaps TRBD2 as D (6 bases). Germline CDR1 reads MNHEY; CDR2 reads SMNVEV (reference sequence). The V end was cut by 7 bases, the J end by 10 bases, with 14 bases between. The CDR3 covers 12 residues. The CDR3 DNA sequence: TGTGCCAGCACCTCCCCTGCGGGGGAGCAGTTCTTC. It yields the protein CASTSPAGEQFF.

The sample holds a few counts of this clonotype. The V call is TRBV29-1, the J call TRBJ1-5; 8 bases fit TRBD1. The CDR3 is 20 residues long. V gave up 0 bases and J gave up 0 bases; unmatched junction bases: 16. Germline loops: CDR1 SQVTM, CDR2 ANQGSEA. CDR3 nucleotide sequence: TGCAGCGTTGAAGACCTAATCCGGGACAGGTCTGTTTATAGCAATCAGCCCCAGCATTTT. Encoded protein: CSVEDLIRDRSVYSNQPQHF.

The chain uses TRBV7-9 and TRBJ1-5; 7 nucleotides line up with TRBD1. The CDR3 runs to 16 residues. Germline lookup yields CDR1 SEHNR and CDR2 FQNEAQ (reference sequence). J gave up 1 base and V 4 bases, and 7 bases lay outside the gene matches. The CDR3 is CASSSTTGMSNQPQHF. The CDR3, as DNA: TGTGCCAGCAGCTCGACGACAGGGATGAGCAATCAGCCCCAGCATTTT.

CDR3 bases: TGTGCCAGCAGCGATGACTCCAACTATGGCTACACCTTC. This sequence encodes CASSDDSNYGYTF. The rearrangement uses TRBV5-6 and TRBJ1-2; no clear D gene. The CDR3 spans 13 residues. Trimming removed 4 bases from V and 2 bases from J, with 9 bases in between. Germline CDR1 is SGHDT and CDR2 is YYEEEE.

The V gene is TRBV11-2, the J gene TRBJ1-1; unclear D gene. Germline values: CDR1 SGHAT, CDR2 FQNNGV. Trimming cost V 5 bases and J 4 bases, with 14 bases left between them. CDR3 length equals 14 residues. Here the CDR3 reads CASSPVPRGTEAFF. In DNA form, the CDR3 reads TGTGCCAGCAGCCCAGTACCCCGGGGCACTGAAGCTTTCTTT.